Shown below are 13 T cell receptor beta chains from a single sample sequenced in a study of CD8+ T cells in alopecia areata. Sample treatment: oral pan-JAK inhibitor, 5-10 mg twice daily. RNA extraction was followed by reverse transcription into cDNA, which acted as the sequencing template. Method: immunoSEQ multiplex PCR; TCRdb's copy keeps in-frame clones and lacks some. The sample has roughly 120,000 clones, about 50% seen once. Sequencing used CD4+ T cells sorted from blood, obtained at week 4, from a patient treated with tofacitinib. The receptors were gathered from a human donor with alopecia areata.

V gene TRBV18 combines with J gene TRBJ2-7; D is possibly TRBD1 (5 bases). This CDR3 has 13 residues. V lost 5 bases, J lost 0 bases, and 8 bases lay in between. The germline CDR1 and CDR2 sequences are KGHSH and LQKENI. In nucleotides, the CDR3 is TGTGCCAGCTCATATGACAGCTCCTACGAGCAGTACTTC. Its translation is CASSYDSSYEQYF.

On this clone itself: Given the absence of the conserved phenylalanine or tryptophan at the CDR3 end, a read error is likely. No DNA is shown, since the ends of the CDR3 on it are uncertain; the CDR3 is the one TCRdb lists. The rearrangement joins TRBV2 to TRBJ1-2. Germline values: CDR1 SNHLY, CDR2 FYNNEI. Counting both end residues, the CDR3 totals 11 amino acids. The CDR3 protein is CASSELGSLGL.

The gene calls are TRBV29-1 and TRBJ1-1; D not resolved. Germline CDR1 and CDR2: SQVTM and ANQGSEA. Trimming stripped 5 bases from V and 11 bases from J, with 15 bases between. CDR3 length: 11 residues. CDR3 in DNA: TGCAGCGTTTATCCAGCCTCGTGGGCTTTCTTT. It is translated as CSVYPASWAFF.

Only one count was recorded for this clone. This sequence joins TRBV29-1 and TRBJ2-3; 10 bases map to TRBD2. This CDR3 is 14 amino acids long. The V and J ends lost 1 base and 6 bases, in that order; junction bases with no gene match: 4. CDR1 and CDR2 from the germline V gene are SQVTM and ANQGSEA. The DNA of the CDR3 is TGCAGCGTTGAAGGGGGACTAGCGAGCGATACGCAGTATTTT. Translation: CSVEGGLASDTQYF.

The V and J genes are TRBV30 and TRBJ2-7; a weak D match, TRBD1 (6 bases). The CDR3 contains 12 residues. Looked up from germline, CDR1 is GTSNPN and CDR2 is SVGIG (reference sequence). V was pared by 4 bases and J by 6 bases, with 13 bases between. The CDR3 sequence is CAWTFTGTEQYF. The CDR3 nucleotides read TGTGCCTGGACATTTACAGGGACCGAGCAGTACTTC.

The CDR3 DNA reads as TGTGCCAGCAGTGAAGGTCCAGGGAAGCGTGGCTACACCTTC. It is translated as CASSEGPGKRGYTF. The chain couples TRBV6-1 to TRBJ1-2; tentatively, D is TRBD1 (5 bases). The germline V gene encodes CDR1 MNHNS and CDR2 SASEGT. The CDR3 runs to 14 residues. The V and J ends lost 1 base and 7 bases respectively, with 13 bases between them.

The J gene is TRBJ1-2, the V gene TRBV18; TRBD1 agrees at 8 bases. This CDR3 is 17 amino acids long. The germline V gene encodes CDR1 KGHSH and CDR2 LQKENI. After removal of 3 bases from V and 4 bases from J, the junction contained 13 bases not matched to a gene. CDR3 coding DNA: TGTGCCAGCTCACCGGGGACAGGAGGGCTCCAGGGCTATGGCTACACCTTC. Amino acid sequence: CASSPGTGGLQGYGYTF.

This clone was detected only a few times. The chain has TRBV19 and TRBJ1-2, with D hard to call. V lost 5 bases and J lost 8, with 18 bases in between. This CDR3 spans 14 amino acids. Per the germline V gene, CDR1 is LNHDA and CDR2 is SQIVND (reference sequence). CDR3 residues: CASSPTRTYGGYTF. Here the CDR3 DNA reads TGTGCCAGTAGTCCTACCCGGACCTACGGAGGCTACACCTTC. Complete variable domain (other parts from reference TRBV19 and TRBJ1-2): DGGITQSPKYLFRKEGQNVTLSCEQNLNHDAMYWYRQDPGQGLRLIYYSQIVNDFQKGDIAEGYSVSREKKESFPLTVTSAQKNPTAFYLCASSPTRTYGGYTFGSGTRLTVV.

The V gene is TRBV30, the J gene TRBJ1-1, with D unclear. The V gene lost 2 bases and the J gene lost 4 bases, with 8 bases spanning the gap. The CDR3 length is 12 residues. Germline loops: CDR1 GTSNPN, CDR2 SVGIG (reference sequence). The CDR3 region has the DNA TGTGCCTGGAGTCCCTGGGGCACTGAAGCTTTCTTT. The encoded protein is CAWSPWGTEAFF.

This clone was picked up a small number of times. The chain couples TRBV29-1 to TRBJ2-7, with D possibly being TRBD2 (6 bases). CDR1 is SQVTM and CDR2 is ANQGSEA in the germline V gene. Trimming removed 7 bases from V and 2 bases from J, with 12 bases in between. The CDR3 runs 12 residues. CDR3 amino acids: CSGGTGAYEQYF. CDR3 nucleotide sequence: TGCAGCGGCGGGACGGGAGCCTACGAGCAGTACTTC.

This chain links TRBV29-1 with TRBJ2-7; TRBD2 aligns across 8 bases. In germline, CDR1 is SQVTM, CDR2 ANQGSEA. V shed 4 bases and J 0 bases; nucleotides not matched to a gene: 14. The length of the CDR3 is 17 residues. The CDR3 bases are TGCAGCGTTGTATCTCAACTTGGGACTAGGGACTCCTACGAGCAGTACTTC. Residues: CSVVSQLGTRDSYEQYF.

The gene calls are TRBV11-2 and TRBJ2-1, with D possibly TRBD2 on 6 matching bases. V dropped 4 bases and J dropped 5 bases, with 18 bases sitting between them. Germline V gene sequence: CDR1 SGHAT, CDR2 FQNNGV. This CDR3 comprises 16 residues. CDR3 region: CASSSGSSRGDNEQFF. The CDR3 region has the DNA TGTGCCAGCAGCTCGGGGTCTTCGCGGGGAGACAATGAGCAGTTCTTC.

The V gene is TRBV7-9, the J gene TRBJ1-3, with no clear D. V shed 4 bases and J shed 0 bases, with 7 bases lying between them. The length of the CDR3 is 14 residues. Germline V lookup: CDR1 SEHNR, CDR2 FQNEAQ (reference sequence). In nucleotides, the CDR3 is TGTGCCAGCAGCTGGGAGAACTCTGGAAACACCATATATTTT. It specifies CASSWENSGNTIYF.